A selection of T cell receptor beta chains follows, all from one sample in a study of blood T cells in healthy people across ages. Using its own MiXCR run on the 5' RACE reads, TCRdb lists one record per CDR3 protein. Of more than 900,000 distinct CDR3 sequences listed, approximately 26% are singletons. Another study also made use of these data, one on T cells of mothers and their children.

The sample taken for sequencing was blood. The receptors were sampled from a girl aged 2-9 years in good health. The CDR3 runs from the conserved cysteine through the conserved F or W. Fields, in order: J gene, D gene, clone size, V gene, CDR3 protein, CDR3 DNA. The D gene is left open where the match is weak. Clone size is stated in some rows and not others, as once, few, many or a class when expanded.

>TRBJ2-6|NA|NA|TRBV27
CASSTTRGTGANVLTF
TGTGCCAGCAGTACCACCAGGGGAACGGGGGCCAACGTCCTGACTTTC
>TRBJ1-4|NA|few|TRBV6-2/TRBV6-3
CASSPRKRAGGISTNEKLFF
TGTGCCAGCAGCCCGCGGAAGAGAGCCGGTGGTATATCAACTAATGAAAAACTGTTTTTT
>TRBJ2-1|TRBD2|few|TRBV11-2
CASSLSGGSGNEQFF
TGTGCCAGCAGCTTATCAGGAGGTAGCGGGAATGAGCAGTTCTTC
>TRBJ2-7|TRBD1|few|TRBV7-2
CASSSHSGTAYEQYF
TGTGCCAGCAGCTCCCACTCCGGGACAGCCTACGAGCAGTACTTC
>TRBJ2-3|TRBD2|NA|TRBV6-6
CASRDSGTSPDTQYF
TGTGCCAGCAGAGACTCCGGGACTAGCCCAGATACGCAGTATTTT
>TRBJ2-6|NA|NA|TRBV4-2
CASSQATESSGANVLTF
TGTGCCAGCAGCCAAGCGACTGAGTCATCTGGGGCCAACGTCCTGACTTTC
>TRBJ2-3|NA|few|TRBV5-1
CASSLDGRLDTQYF
TGCGCCAGCAGCTTGGACGGCAGGTTGGATACGCAGTATTTT
>TRBJ2-6|NA|NA|TRBV7-9
CASSLGTKVANVLTF
TGTGCCAGCAGCTTAGGGACAAAGGTAGCCAACGTCCTGACTTTC
>TRBJ1-1|TRBD1|few|TRBV29-1
CSAYRGNNLMNTEAFF
TGCAGCGCTTACAGGGGCAACAACCTTATGAACACTGAAGCTTTCTTT
>TRBJ2-7|NA|few|TRBV7-8
CASSMSGVSSYEQYF
TGTGCCAGCAGCATGTCTGGGGTAAGCTCCTACGAGCAGTACTTC
>TRBJ2-7|TRBD2|NA|TRBV20-1
CSARTSGIMYEQYF
TGCAGTGCTAGAACTAGCGGGATAATGTACGAGCAGTACTTC
>TRBJ2-1|TRBD1|NA|TRBV13
CASSLRQGLANEQFF
TGTGCCAGCAGCTTACGACAGGGGTTAGCCAATGAGCAGTTCTTC